This T cell receptor (beta chain) was found in a study of chemoradiotherapy in HPV16-positive cancers. Turning to this clone: The antigen remains undetermined.

Germline loops: CDR1 SGHTA, CDR2 FQGNSA. The CDR3 extends over 15 amino acids. V was cut by 4 bases and J by 0 bases, with 12 bases left in between. Study results and limitations: Non-HPV-specific T cells did not expand in tumors during treatment, whereas candidate HPV-specific clones and E7-related motifs did.

Repertoires were sampled repeatedly during chemoradiotherapy. Profiling relied on immunoSEQ multiplex PCR, and the TCRdb table lists in-frame clones only, not all of them. Among 25,000 to 35,000 clones listed, roughly 86% were seen once. The TCR was taken from a human donor with HPV-associated anogenital cancer. This chain uses TRBV7-2 with TRBJ1-1; maybe TRBD1 (5 bases). Source: blood, taken from a patient who underwent chemoradiotherapy. This CDR3 reads CASSWGGRMNTEAFF. The CDR3 DNA sequence: TGTGCCAGCAGCTGGGGGGGACGCATGAACACTGAAGCTTTCTTT.